These 25 T cell receptor beta chains were sequenced from one sample in a study of T cells in localized non-small cell lung cancer. Libraries were prepared by immunoSEQ multiplex PCR; TCRdb keeps only in-frame clonotypes and omits some of them. Altogether just over 1,400 clones are present, 15% to 20% being singletons, with the ten largest covering 10% to 15%. Sequencing used normal lung tissue next to the tumor, obtained before any cancer treatment. All receptors derive from a female donor over 55 with stage II lung adenocarcinoma.

The CDR3 protein is CASSELGQQTGELFF. The CDR3 nucleotides are TGCGCCAGCAGTGAGCTGGGACAACAAACCGGGGAGCTGTTTTTT. The genes are TRBV10-1 and TRBJ2-2; tentative D call: TRBD1 (6 bases). V gave up 2 bases and J gave up 5 bases, with 12 bases separating them. The CDR3 has 15 residues. Germline loops: CDR1 WNHNN, CDR2 SYGVQD (reference sequence).

In its sample, this clone was seen a few times. The V gene is TRBV28, the J gene TRBJ1-1, with 9 bases fitting TRBD1. The germline gives CDR1 MDHEN, CDR2 SYDVKM. V lost 2 bases and J lost 4; bases outside the gene matches: 14. This CDR3 comprises 18 residues. CDR3 nucleotides: TGTGCCAGCAGTTTAAGGTCGGGGCTGGGACAGGGATTCACTGAAGCTTTCTTT. It codes for CASSLRSGLGQGFTEAFF. Using reference TRBV28 and TRBJ1-1 for the parts outside the CDR3, the full variable domain is DVKVTQSSRYLVKRTGEKVFLECVQDMDHENMFWYRQDPGLGLRLIYFSYDVKMKEKGDIPEGYSVSREKKERFSLILESASTNQTSMYLCASSLRSGLGQGFTEAFFGQGTRLTVV.

The chain couples TRBV7-6 to TRBJ1-4; perhaps TRBD1 as D (5 bases). There are 14 residues in the CDR3. Germline CDR1 reads SGHVS; CDR2 reads FNYEAQ. The V gene lost 5 bases and the J gene lost 3 bases, with 10 bases spanning the gap. CDR3 amino acids: CASSMGRPNEKLFF. The DNA for the CDR3 is TGTGCCAGCAGCATGGGACGGCCTAATGAAAAACTGTTTTTT. Full variable domain (missing parts from reference TRBV7-6 and TRBJ1-4): GAGVSQSPRYKVTKRGQDVALRCDPISGHVSLYWYRQALGQGPEFLTYFNYEAQQDKSGLPNDRFSAERPEGSISTLTIQRTEQRDSAMYRCASSMGRPNEKLFFGSGTQLSVL.

A few counts support this clone. The chain combines TRBV10-3 with TRBJ1-1, with D hard to call. The ends were cut back, 2 bases at V and 3 bases at J, with 10 bases in the middle. The V gene's germline CDR1 is ENHRY and CDR2 SYGVKD. The CDR3 sequence is 14 residues long. In DNA form, the CDR3 reads TGTGCCATCAGTGAGAAGGGATGGGACACTGAAGCTTTCTTT. It specifies CAISEKGWDTEAFF.

The chain has TRBV28 and TRBJ1-2; the match to TRBD1 covers 7 bases. Germline CDR1 is MDHEN and CDR2 is SYDVKM. The V gene end was trimmed by 2 bases and the J gene end by 5 bases; junction bases not matched to a gene: 5. CDR3 length: 14 residues. The CDR3 protein is CASSLQGQIYGYTF. The CDR3 region has the DNA TGTGCCAGCAGTTTACAGGGACAGATATATGGCTACACCTTC.

The chain combines TRBV7-5 with TRBJ2-7; TRBD1, as called in the table, went unchecked against the DNA. TRBV7-5 is assigned pseudogene status. The CDR3 is 16 residues long. This CDR3 reads CASSKTPGQGDYEQYF. Written as DNA, the CDR3 is TGTGCCAGCAGCAAAACACCGGGACAGGGGGACTACGAGCAGTACTTC.

The chain links TRBV28 to TRBJ2-7; 8 bases align to TRBD1. The junction had 9 bases not matched to a gene; V was cut back by 5 bases and J by 3 bases. The CDR3 length is 15 residues. CDR1 is MDHEN, CDR2 SYDVKM, per germline. The CDR3 loop reads CASSGAGTGHYEQYF. CDR3 DNA: TGTGCCAGCAGTGGGGCCGGGACAGGTCACTACGAGCAGTACTTC.

The table lists this clone with a few counts. The J gene is TRBJ2-3, the V gene TRBV14; a weak D match, TRBD2 (7 bases). The V gene's germline CDR1 is SGHDN and CDR2 FVKESK. The CDR3 extends over 16 amino acids. Trimming stripped 1 base from V and 6 bases from J, with 17 bases between. The CDR3 DNA reads TGTGCCAGCAGCCAAGTTTTAGGCGGGGGCGCGGATACGCAGTATTTT. Protein sequence: CASSQVLGGGADTQYF.

This chain connects TRBV19 to TRBJ2-5; D might be TRBD1 (6 bases). Germline assignment: CDR1 LNHDA and CDR2 SQIVND (reference sequence). This CDR3 region has 14 residues. V dropped 8 bases and J dropped 5 bases, with 18 bases sitting between them. CDR3 coding DNA: TGTGCCAGTGGCTTAGGGACAAGATCGGAGACCCAGTACTTC. Translation: CASGLGTRSETQYF.

This clone has just a few counts. This chain uses TRBV6-8 with TRBJ1-1, with D unresolved. Germline V gives CDR1 MNHGY, CDR2 SAAAGT. The V end was cut by 0 bases, the J end by 11 bases, with 13 bases between. The CDR3 totals 13 residues. CDR3 residues: CASSYSKEVRAFF. The CDR3 region has the DNA TGTGCCAGCAGTTACTCGAAGGAGGTGCGGGCTTTCTTT.

A few counts support this clone. CDR3 nucleotides: TGCGCCAGCAGCCAAGAATCAACAGGGGATGGTGGCTACACCTTC. Its protein product is CASSQESTGDGGYTF. The V gene is TRBV1, the J gene TRBJ1-2; TRBD1 is taken as the D call from the table, unchecked against the DNA. TRBV1 is deemed a pseudogene. This CDR3 region has 15 residues.

By sample fraction, this clone is medium-sized. The V call is TRBV9, the J call TRBJ2-6, with D hard to call. This CDR3 region has 15 residues. Trimming cost V 3 bases and J 0 bases, with 7 bases left between them. CDR1 SGDLS and CDR2 YYNGEE come from the germline V gene. CDR3 coding DNA: TGTGCCAGCAGCGGCGGCTTCTCTGGGGCCAACGTCCTGACTTTC. Residues: CASSGGFSGANVLTF.

A note on this clone: One end of the junction varies from germline; a read error may be responsible. This sequence joins TRBV4-1 and TRBJ2-1, with D perhaps TRBD1 (6 bases). The CDR3 runs to 16 residues. The germline CDR1 and CDR2 sequences are MGHRA and YSYEKL. The CDR3 nucleotides read TGCGCCAGCAGCCCCGCAGGCAGGGGTTCCTTCAATGAGCAGTTCTTC. Residues: CASSPAGRGSFNEQFF.

Here the CDR3 DNA reads TGTGCCAGCAGCTTAGTGCCAGGATCTGAACAGCCCCAGCATTTT. Residues: CASSLVPGSEQPQHF. This chain joins TRBV11-3 and TRBJ1-5; D ambiguous. In germline, CDR1 is SGHNT, CDR2 YENEEA. Trimming shortened V by 1 base and J by 7 bases, and 14 bases separated the two germline ends. This CDR3 comprises 15 residues. Filled out from reference TRBV11-3 and TRBJ1-5, the complete variable domain reads EAGVVQSPRYKIIEKKQPVAFWCNPISGHNTLYWYLQNLGQGPELLIRYENEEAVDDSQLPKDRFSAERLKGVDSTLKIQPAELGDSAVYLCASSLVPGSEQPQHFGDGTRLSIL.

This clone turned up a few times. This sequence joins TRBV18 and TRBJ1-5, with 11 bases that match TRBD1. Germline V lookup: CDR1 KGHSH, CDR2 LQKENI. The CDR3 is 15 amino acids. The V segment lost 6 bases and the J segment 5 bases; nucleotides outside the gene matches: 6. The CDR3, as DNA: TGTGCCAGCTCCCCGGGGACAGGGGGGGATCAGCCCCAGCATTTT. It translates to CASSPGTGGDQPQHF.

The chain links TRBV7-6 to TRBJ2-7; 7 bases are shared with TRBD1. Per germline, CDR1 SGHVS and CDR2 FNYEAQ. The CDR3 covers 17 residues. Trimming at V came to 5 bases and at J to 3 bases, leaving 16 bases not matched to a gene. CDR3 bases: TGTGCCAGCAGCACGGGGACAGTAAAGGATAGATTCTACGAGCAGTACTTC. Amino acids: CASSTGTVKDRFYEQYF.

The count of this clone is one. J is TRBJ1-1 and V is TRBV19; TRBD1 might be the D (5 bases). The germline V and J ends were trimmed by 5 bases and 9 bases, with 19 bases remaining between them. This CDR3 is 14 amino acids long. Looked up from germline, CDR1 is LNHDA and CDR2 is SQIVND (reference sequence). CDR3 nucleotide sequence: TGTGCCAGTAGTCGTTCCTCCGGGGCGCGAAAAGCTTTCTTT. Translating gives CASSRSSGARKAFF.

This clone is large in the sample. The rearrangement links TRBV6-8 to TRBJ2-7; 7 bases are shared with TRBD2. The germline gives CDR1 MNHGY, CDR2 SAAAGT. Trimming took 6 bases from V and 3 from J; bases not matched to a gene: 5. This CDR3 is built from 13 residues. CDR3 sequence: CASSRDYHYEQYF. The CDR3 bases are TGTGCCAGCAGCAGGGACTACCACTACGAGCAGTACTTC.

This clone was observed a few times. This sequence joins TRBV9 and TRBJ2-1; D call uncertain. Trimming cost V 1 base and J 3 bases, with 11 bases left between them. The CDR3 has 15 amino acids. CDR1 and CDR2 (germline): SGDLS, YYNGEE. CDR3 in amino acids: CASSVHWDRYNEQFF. The CDR3 region has the DNA TGTGCCAGCAGCGTACACTGGGATCGCTACAATGAGCAGTTCTTC.

This clone was detected a few times. The rearrangement uses TRBV6-8 and TRBJ1-1; D is perhaps TRBD1 (6 bases). V dropped 6 bases and J dropped 3 bases, with 11 bases sitting between them. There are 13 residues in the CDR3. Looked up from germline, CDR1 is MNHGY and CDR2 is SAAAGT. The CDR3: CASSYEGDTEAFF. CDR3 coding DNA: TGTGCCAGCAGCTACGAGGGGGACACTGAAGCTTTCTTT.

This clone is categorized as medium-sized. The gene calls are TRBV9 and TRBJ1-1; maybe TRBD1 (6 bases). The CDR3 is made up of 16 amino acids. In germline, CDR1 is SGDLS, CDR2 YYNGEE. Trimming cost V 4 bases and J 7 bases, with 23 bases left between them. The CDR3 sequence is CASSPTTTGTQVEAFF. The CDR3 DNA reads as TGTGCCAGCAGCCCCACCACTACCGGGACACAAGTTGAAGCTTTCTTT. Looking up the rest from reference TRBV9 and TRBJ1-1 gives the full variable domain: DSGVTQTPKHLITATGQRVTLRCSPRSGDLSVYWYQQSLDQGLQFLIQYYNGEERAKGNILERFSAQQFPDLHSELNLSSLELGDSALYFCASSPTTTGTQVEAFFGQGTRLTVV.

Relative to its sample, this clone is medium-sized. The chain uses TRBV9 and TRBJ2-1; D may be TRBD2 (6 bases). The V gene's germline CDR1 is SGDLS and CDR2 YYNGEE. V lost 1 base, J lost 8 bases, and 13 bases lay in between. The length of the CDR3 is 14 residues. CDR3 in amino acids: CASSVLGRTYEQFF. CDR3 in DNA: TGTGCCAGCAGCGTACTTGGGAGGACCTATGAGCAGTTCTTC. The entire variable domain, with the rest obtained from reference TRBV9 and TRBJ2-1, is as follows: DSGVTQTPKHLITATGQRVTLRCSPRSGDLSVYWYQQSLDQGLQFLIQYYNGEERAKGNILERFSAQQFPDLHSELNLSSLELGDSALYFCASSVLGRTYEQFFGPGTRLTVL.

The rearrangement uses TRBV5-1 and TRBJ2-2, with D unresolved. V was pared by 0 bases and J by 0 bases, with 3 bases between. The CDR3 contains 14 residues. Germline V gene data show CDR1 as SGHRS and CDR2 as YFSETQ. CDR3 sequence: CASSLGANTGELFF. Here the CDR3 DNA reads TGCGCCAGCAGCTTGGGGGCGAACACCGGGGAGCTGTTTTTT.

V usage is TRBV29-1 and J usage is TRBJ1-3; D is perhaps TRBD1 (6 bases). Germline lookup yields CDR1 SQVTM and CDR2 ANQGSEA. CDR3 length: 12 amino acids. V was clipped by 6 bases and J by 2 bases, with 8 bases between them. DNA of the CDR3: TGCAGCGTCCGGGACACTGGAAACACCATATATTTT. Its translation is CSVRDTGNTIYF.

The chain has TRBV11-3 and TRBJ2-7; the D call may be TRBD1 or TRBD2 (5 bases each). Germline values: CDR1 SGHNT, CDR2 YENEEA. The CDR3 runs to 14 residues. V was trimmed by 5 bases and J by 4 bases, leaving 15 bases between them. The CDR3 loop reads CASSPERGWYEQYF. CDR3 DNA sequence: TGTGCCAGCAGCCCCGAGAGGGGTTGGTACGAGCAGTACTTC. The full variable domain, completed using reference TRBV11-3 and TRBJ2-7, is EAGVVQSPRYKIIEKKQPVAFWCNPISGHNTLYWYLQNLGQGPELLIRYENEEAVDDSQLPKDRFSAERLKGVDSTLKIQPAELGDSAVYLCASSPERGWYEQYFGPGTRLTVT.